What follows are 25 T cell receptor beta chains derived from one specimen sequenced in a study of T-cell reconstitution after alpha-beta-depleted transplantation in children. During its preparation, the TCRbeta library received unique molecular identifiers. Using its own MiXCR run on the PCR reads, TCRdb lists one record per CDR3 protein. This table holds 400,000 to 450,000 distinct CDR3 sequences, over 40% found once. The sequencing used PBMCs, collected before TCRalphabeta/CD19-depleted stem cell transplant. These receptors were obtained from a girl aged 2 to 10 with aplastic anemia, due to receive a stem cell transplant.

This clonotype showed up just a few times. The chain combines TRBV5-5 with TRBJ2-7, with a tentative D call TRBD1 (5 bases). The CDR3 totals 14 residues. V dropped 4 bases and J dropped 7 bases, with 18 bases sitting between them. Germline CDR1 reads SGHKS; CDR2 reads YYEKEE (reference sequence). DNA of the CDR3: TGTGCCAGCAGCACTGGCCAGGGTAGACTTGAGCAGTACTTC. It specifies CASSTGQGRLEQYF.

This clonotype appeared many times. The CDR3: CASSTGLGTIFNEQFF. The CDR3 DNA follows: TGTGCCAGCAGCACAGGTTTGGGAACTATCTTCAATGAGCAGTTCTTC. This sequence joins TRBV7-9 and TRBJ2-1; tentative D call: TRBD1 (5 bases). Trimming took off 5 bases at V and 6 bases at J, with 20 bases between the two ends. CDR3 size: 16 residues. The V gene's germline CDR1 is SEHNR and CDR2 FQNEAQ (reference sequence).

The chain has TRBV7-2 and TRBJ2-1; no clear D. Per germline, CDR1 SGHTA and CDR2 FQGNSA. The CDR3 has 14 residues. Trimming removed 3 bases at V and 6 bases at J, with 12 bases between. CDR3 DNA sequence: TGTGCCAGCAGCTTCCCCGGTGGGTTCAATGAGCAGTTCTTC. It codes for CASSFPGGFNEQFF.

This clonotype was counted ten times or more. The CDR3 spells CASSPEVGSSYEQYF. The CDR3 nucleotides read TGTGCCAGCAGCCCCGAAGTGGGTAGCTCCTACGAGCAGTACTTC. The chain couples TRBV7-2 to TRBJ2-7; D remains ambiguous. Trimming removed 5 bases at V and 0 bases at J, with 14 bases between. CDR3 length: 15 amino acids. Germline assignment: CDR1 SGHTA and CDR2 FQGNSA. The whole variable domain, filled in from reference TRBV7-2 and TRBJ2-7, reads GAGVSQSPSNKVTEKGKDVELRCDPISGHTALYWYRQSLGQGLEFLIYFQGNSAPDKSGLPSDRFSAERTGGSVSTLTIQRTQQEDSAVYLCASSPEVGSSYEQYFGPGTRLTVT.

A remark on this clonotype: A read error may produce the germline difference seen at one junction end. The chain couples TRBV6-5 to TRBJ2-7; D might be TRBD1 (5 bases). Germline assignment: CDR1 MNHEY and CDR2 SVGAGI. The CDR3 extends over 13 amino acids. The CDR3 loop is CASSYFQGYEHYF. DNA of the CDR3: TGTGCCAGCAGTTACTTTCAGGGCTACGAGCATTACTTC.

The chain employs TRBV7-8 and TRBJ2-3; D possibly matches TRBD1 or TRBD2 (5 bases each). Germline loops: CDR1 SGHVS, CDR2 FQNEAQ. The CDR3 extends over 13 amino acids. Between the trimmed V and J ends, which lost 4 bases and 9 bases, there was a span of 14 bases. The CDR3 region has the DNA TGTGCCAGCAGCTCAGGGACCATTGAGACGCAGTATTTT. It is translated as CASSSGTIETQYF.

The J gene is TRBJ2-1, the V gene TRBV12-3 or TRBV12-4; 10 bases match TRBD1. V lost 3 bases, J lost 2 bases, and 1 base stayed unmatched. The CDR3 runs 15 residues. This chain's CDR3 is CASSFGQGAYNEQFF. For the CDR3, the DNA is TGTGCCAGCAGTTTCGGACAGGGGGCCTACAATGAGCAGTTCTTC.

The CDR3 loop is CACCPGRYLGRDNEQFF. The CDR3 DNA follows: TGTGCCTGCTGCCCGGGACGGTACTTAGGACGGGACAATGAGCAGTTCTTC. The chain has TRBV3-1 and TRBJ2-1, with D perhaps TRBD1 or TRBD2 (5 bases each). Deletions cut 11 bases from V and 5 bases from J, with 28 bases between. The CDR3 is 17 residues long. Germline V gene data show CDR1 as LGHDT and CDR2 as YNNKEL (reference sequence).

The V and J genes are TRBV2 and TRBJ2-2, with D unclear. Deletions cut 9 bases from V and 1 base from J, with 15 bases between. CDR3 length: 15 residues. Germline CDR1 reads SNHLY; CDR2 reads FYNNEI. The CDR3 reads CASQFAEMNTGELFF. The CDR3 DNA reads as TGTGCCAGTCAGTTTGCGGAAATGAACACCGGGGAGCTGTTTTTT.

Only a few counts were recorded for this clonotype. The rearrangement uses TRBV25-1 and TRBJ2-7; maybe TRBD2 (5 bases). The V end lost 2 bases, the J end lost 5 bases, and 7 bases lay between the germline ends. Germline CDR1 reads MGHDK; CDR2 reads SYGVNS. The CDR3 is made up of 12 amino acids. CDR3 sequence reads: CASSEGLNEQYF. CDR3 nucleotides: TGTGCCAGCAGTGAAGGACTCAACGAGCAGTACTTC.

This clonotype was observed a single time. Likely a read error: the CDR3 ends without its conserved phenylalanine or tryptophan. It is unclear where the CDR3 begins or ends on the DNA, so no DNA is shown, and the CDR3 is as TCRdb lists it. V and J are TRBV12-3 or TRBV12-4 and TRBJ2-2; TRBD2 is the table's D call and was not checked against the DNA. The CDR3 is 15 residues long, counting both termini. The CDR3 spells CASSYQTSGRGELLS.

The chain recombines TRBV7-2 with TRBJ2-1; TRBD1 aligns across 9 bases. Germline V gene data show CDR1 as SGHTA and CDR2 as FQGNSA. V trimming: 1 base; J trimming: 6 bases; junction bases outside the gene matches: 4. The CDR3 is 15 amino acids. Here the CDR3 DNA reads TGTGCCAGCAGCTTAGTAGGGACAGGGCGCAATGAGCAGTTCTTC. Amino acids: CASSLVGTGRNEQFF.

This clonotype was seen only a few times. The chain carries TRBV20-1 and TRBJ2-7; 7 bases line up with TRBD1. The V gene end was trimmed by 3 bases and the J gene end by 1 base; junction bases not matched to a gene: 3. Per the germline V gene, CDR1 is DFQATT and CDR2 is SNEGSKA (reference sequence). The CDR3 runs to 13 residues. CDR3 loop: CSASAGGSYEQYF. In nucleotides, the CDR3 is TGCAGTGCTAGCGCAGGGGGTTCCTACGAGCAGTACTTC.

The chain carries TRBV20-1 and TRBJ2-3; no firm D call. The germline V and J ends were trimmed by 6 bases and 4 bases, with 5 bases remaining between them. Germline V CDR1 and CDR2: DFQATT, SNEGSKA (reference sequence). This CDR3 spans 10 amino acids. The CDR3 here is CSAEADTQYF. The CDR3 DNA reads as TGCAGTGCGGAAGCAGATACGCAGTATTTT.

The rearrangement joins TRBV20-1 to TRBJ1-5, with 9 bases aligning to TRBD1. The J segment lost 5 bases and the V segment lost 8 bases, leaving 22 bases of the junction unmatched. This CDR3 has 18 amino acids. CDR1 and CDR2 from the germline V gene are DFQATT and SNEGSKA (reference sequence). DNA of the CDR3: TGCAGTCCACTGGGGGGCGTTGGACAGGGGACCCAGTATCAGCCCCAGCATTTT. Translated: CSPLGGVGQGTQYQPQHF.

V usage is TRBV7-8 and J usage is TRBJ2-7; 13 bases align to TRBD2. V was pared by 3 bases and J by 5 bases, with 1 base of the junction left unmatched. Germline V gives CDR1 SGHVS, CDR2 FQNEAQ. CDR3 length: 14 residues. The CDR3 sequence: CASSFGTSGDEQYF. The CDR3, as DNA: TGTGCCAGCAGCTTTGGGACTAGCGGGGACGAGCAGTACTTC.

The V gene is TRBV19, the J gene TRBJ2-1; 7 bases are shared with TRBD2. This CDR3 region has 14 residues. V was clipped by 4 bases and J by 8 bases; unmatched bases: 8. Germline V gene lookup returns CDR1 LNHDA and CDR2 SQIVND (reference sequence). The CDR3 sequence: CASSTPGLFYEQFF. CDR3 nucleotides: TGTGCCAGTAGTACGCCGGGACTATTCTATGAGCAGTTCTTC.

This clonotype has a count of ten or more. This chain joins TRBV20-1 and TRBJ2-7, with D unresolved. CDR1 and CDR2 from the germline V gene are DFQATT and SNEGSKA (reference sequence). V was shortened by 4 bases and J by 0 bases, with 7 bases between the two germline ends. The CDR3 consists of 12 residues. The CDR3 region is CSATPGSYEQYF. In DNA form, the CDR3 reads TGCAGTGCTACCCCGGGCTCCTACGAGCAGTACTTC.

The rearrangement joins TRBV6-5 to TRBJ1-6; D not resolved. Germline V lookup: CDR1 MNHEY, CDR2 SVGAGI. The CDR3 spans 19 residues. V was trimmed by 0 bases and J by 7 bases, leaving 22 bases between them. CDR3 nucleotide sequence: TGTGCCAGCAGTTACTCGAGTTCAAGGATTTATGTTCTAAATTCACCCCTCCACTTT. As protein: CASSYSSSRIYVLNSPLHF.

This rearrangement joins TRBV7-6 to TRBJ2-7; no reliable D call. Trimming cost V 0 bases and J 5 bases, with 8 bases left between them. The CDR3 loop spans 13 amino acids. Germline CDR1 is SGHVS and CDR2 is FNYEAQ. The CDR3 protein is CASSLAGQDEQYF. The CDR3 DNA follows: TGTGCCAGCAGCTTAGCAGGGCAGGACGAGCAGTACTTC.

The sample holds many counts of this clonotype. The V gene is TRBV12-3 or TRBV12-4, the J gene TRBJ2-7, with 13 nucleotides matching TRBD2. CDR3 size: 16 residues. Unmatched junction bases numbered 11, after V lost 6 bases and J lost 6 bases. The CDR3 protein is CASRREGLAGDGEQYF. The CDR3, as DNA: TGTGCCAGCAGGCGTGAAGGACTAGCGGGAGACGGCGAGCAGTACTTC.

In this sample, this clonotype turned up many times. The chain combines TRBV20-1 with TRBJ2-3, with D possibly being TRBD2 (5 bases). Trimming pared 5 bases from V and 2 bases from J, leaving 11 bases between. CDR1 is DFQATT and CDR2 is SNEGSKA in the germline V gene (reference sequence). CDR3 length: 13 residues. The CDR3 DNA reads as TGCAGTGCTCCCTTCGGGAACACAGATACGCAGTATTTT. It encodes CSAPFGNTDTQYF.

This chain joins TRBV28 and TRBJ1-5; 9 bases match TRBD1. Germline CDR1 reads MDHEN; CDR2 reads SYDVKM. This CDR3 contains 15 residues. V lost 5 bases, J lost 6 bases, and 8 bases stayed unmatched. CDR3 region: CASSQGDRVRQPQHF. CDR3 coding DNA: TGTGCCAGCAGTCAGGGGGACAGGGTACGTCAGCCCCAGCATTTT.

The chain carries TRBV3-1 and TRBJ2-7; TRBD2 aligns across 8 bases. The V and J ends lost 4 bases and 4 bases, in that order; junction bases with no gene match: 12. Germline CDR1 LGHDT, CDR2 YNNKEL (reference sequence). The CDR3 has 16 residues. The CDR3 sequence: CASSLVGGSGSYEQYF. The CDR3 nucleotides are TGTGCCAGCAGCCTCGTGGGGGGGAGCGGGAGTTACGAGCAGTACTTC.

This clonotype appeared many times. As DNA, the CDR3 is TGTGCCAGCAGTTTTCTCCAGGCGAGCTCCTACGAGCAGTACTTC. Its translation: CASSFLQASSYEQYF. The rearrangement joins TRBV28 to TRBJ2-7; no definite D call. Germline V lookup: CDR1 MDHEN, CDR2 SYDVKM. Between the trimmed V and J ends, which lost 3 bases and 0 bases, there was a span of 12 bases. The CDR3 covers 15 residues.